This T cell receptor beta chain originates from a study of blood T cells in healthy people across ages. Study-wide results and limits: PBMC samples, being unsorted, prevented any conclusive comparison of naive and antigen-experienced cells.

In the case of this clonotype: Antigen specificity is unknown.

Healthy Caucasian individuals from Russia aged roughly 6 to 100 were enrolled as donors. The authors ran a second PCR of about 6 to 12 cycles using a sample-barcoded 5' primer and a J-beta primer mix. Template switching added a 12-random-nucleotide identifier to every cDNA molecule. No fewer than 2.5 million CDR3-containing paired-end reads came from each sample. TCRdb called the 5' RACE reads again in MiXCR, with one record for every CDR3 protein. The profile shows about 680,000 distinct CDR3 sequences, more than 40% of them singletons. Trimming cost V 8 bases and J 7 bases; bases outside gene matches: 15. The CDR3 is 15 residues long. Per the germline V gene, CDR1 is SQVTM and CDR2 is ANQGSEA.

The sample was blood. The chain couples TRBV29-1 to TRBJ1-2, with 11 nucleotides matching TRBD1. The TCR was taken from a woman aged 55 to 70 in good health. The CDR3 nucleotides are TGCAGCTCCTCCGGGACAGGGGGGTTGTTAAGTGGCTACACCTTC. Amino acid sequence: CSSSGTGGLLSGYTF.